The following is a TCR beta chain sequence with its context. This clonotype has at least ten counts. Its target antigen remains unknown. Base qualities are missing; no much larger clone stands one base away. The entry originates in a study of T cells after yellow fever vaccination (dated by TCRdb to the late 2010s). About the study as a whole: The SMART-Seq v4 Ultra Low Input RNA kit was used to prepare libraries from fractions with low cell numbers. Bulk TCR alpha and beta repertoires were sequenced longitudinally to track T-cell clones before and after primary and booster YFV17D yellow fever vaccination. Two healthy male donors, one aged 18 to 30 and one aged 30 to 40 years, made up the cohort. Blood was collected at multiple timepoints before and after primary and secondary immunization, and bulk PBMC replicates and cell subsets were isolated. Overall study results and their limits: Computational filtering was needed because FACS-sorted repertoires could contain abundant contaminating clonotypes from the bulk population. Only two donors were included in the study, so the extent to which the findings can be generalized is limited. Most clones expanded after primary vaccination were re-detected after the booster (96% of CD4 and approximately 88% of CD8), suggesting broad memory maintenance. A small share of clonotypes occurred in both CD4 and CD8 compartments, likely arising from convergent recombination. The secondary T-cell response was weaker than the primary response but faster, peaking on day 5 instead of day 15.

TCR cDNA was synthesized by 5'RACE template switching, through which a universal primer site and unique molecular identifiers were introduced. Priming for cDNA synthesis came from both the TCR alpha and TCR beta constant segments. Libraries were amplified in two PCR steps, with sample barcodes and sequencing adapters added in the second step. Sequencing of libraries was performed on Illumina HiSeq 2500 (2x100 bp) or NovaSeq (2x150 bp). The authors' pipeline ran thus. MIGEC was used to demultiplex reads and collapse the reads into UMI consensus sequences, and MiXCR was used for V(D)J alignment. Vaccine-responding clonotypes were defined with edgeR using replicate PBMC samples, requiring FDR below 0.01 and a log2 fold change above 5 up to day 15. CD4 or CD8 identity was assigned to each bulk clonotype according to whether the clonotype was present at higher abundance in the sequenced CD4 repertoire or the sequenced CD8 repertoire. Clones were called with MiXCR by TCRdb after fastp trimmed the public reads at Q25, and only in-frame beta chains were retained. Entries are consolidated by CDR3 protein sequence, retaining the most common genes and DNA. TCRdb, not the authors, supplied the V and J calls. The sample table lists about 400,000 distinct CDR3 sequences, approximately 5.7% of them with a count of one. Of the sample, 15% falls within the top ten clones.

The meaning of the sample's treatment or condition label: live attenuated yellow fever vaccine strain. At each blood-draw timepoint, two biological replicates of bulk PBMCs were collected. PBMCs were isolated from peripheral blood using a standard Ficoll-Paque protocol. RNA was extracted with TriZol from bulk PBMCs, CD4 and CD8 fractions, and dextramer-positive and dextramer-negative fractions. Reading the germline V gene gives CDR1 SGHRS and CDR2 YFSETQ. V loses 4 bases, J loses 1 base, and the germline ends lie 8 bases apart. The CDR3, from cysteine to phenylalanine, totals 13 residues. Only CDR3 DNA remains: 39 bases, in frame from the first base.

The chain is encoded by TRBV5-1 joined to TRBJ2-5; the D gene is perhaps TRBD1, on 5 matching bases. This sequence originates from a man aged 30 to 39 who received the YFV17D yellow fever vaccine. The sequences come from PBMCs, collected 5 days after the yellow fever booster vaccination. The nucleotide sequence reads TGCGCCAGCAGCGTCGACAGCCAAGAGACCCAGTACTTC. Its product reads: CASSVDSQETQYF.